The 5 T cell receptor beta chains below come from one sample, sequenced in a study of OX40 agonist ivuxolimab in advanced cancers. The data were produced by immunoSEQ multiplex PCR, yet TCRdb's version contains in-frame clones alone and is incomplete. The sample consists of roughly 60,000 clones, around nine tenths of them appearing once. Sample: CD4+ or CD8+ T cells sorted from blood, taken in a trial of the OX40 agonist ivuxolimab. These receptors were collected from an adult with an advanced solid tumor such as melanoma, head and neck, liver or kidney cancer.

The chain recombines TRBV20-1 with TRBJ2-7; TRBD1 might be the D (5 bases). The CDR3 totals 11 residues. The germline gives CDR1 DFQATT, CDR2 SNEGSKA (reference sequence). Trimming stripped 7 bases from V and 4 bases from J, with 11 bases between. The CDR3 DNA reads as TGCAGTGGTGACAGACGGTACGAGCAGTACTTC. It translates to CSGDRRYEQYF.

This clone was recorded only once. The V gene is TRBV28, the J gene TRBJ2-5; no clear D gene. Trimming removed 5 bases from V and 2 bases from J, with 18 bases in between. Germline lookup yields CDR1 MDHEN and CDR2 SYDVKM. The CDR3 covers 16 residues. The CDR3 sequence: CASSPALIGGQETQYF. The CDR3 region has the DNA TGTGCCAGCAGTCCAGCTTTAATTGGTGGTCAAGAGACCCAGTACTTC.

V is TRBV28 and J is TRBJ2-4, with a tentative D call TRBD1 (6 bases). The germline CDR1 and CDR2 sequences are MDHEN and SYDVKM. The CDR3 consists of 16 residues. The ends were cut back, 5 bases at V and 1 base at J, with 15 bases in the middle. The chain's CDR3 is CASSPHLTGAKNIQYF. The CDR3 DNA follows: TGTGCCAGCAGTCCCCACTTAACAGGGGCCAAAAACATTCAGTACTTC.

This clone was detected once. The V gene is TRBV7-3, the J gene TRBJ2-3; D remains unclear. Germline assignment: CDR1 SGHTA and CDR2 FQGTGA. V was shortened by 5 bases and J by 0 bases, with 6 bases between the two germline ends. The CDR3 has 13 amino acids. CDR3: CASSERSTDTQYF. The CDR3 nucleotides are TGTGCCAGCAGCGAGAGGAGCACAGATACGCAGTATTTT. The full variable domain, with the rest looked up from reference TRBV7-3 and TRBJ2-3, is GAGVSQTPSNKVTEKGKYVELRCDPISGHTALYWYRQSLGQGPEFLIYFQGTGAADDSGLPNDRFFAVRPEGSVSTLKIQRTERGDSAVYLCASSERSTDTQYFGPGTRLTVL.

The chain uses TRBV11-2 and TRBJ2-7; D might be TRBD1 (6 bases). From germline, CDR1 is SGHAT and CDR2 FQNNGV. CDR3 length: 14 residues. Between the trimmed V and J ends, which lost 2 bases and 4 bases, there was a span of 12 bases. CDR3 sequence reads: CASSLLQGAYEQYF. The CDR3, as DNA: TGTGCCAGCAGCTTACTACAGGGAGCGTACGAGCAGTACTTC.